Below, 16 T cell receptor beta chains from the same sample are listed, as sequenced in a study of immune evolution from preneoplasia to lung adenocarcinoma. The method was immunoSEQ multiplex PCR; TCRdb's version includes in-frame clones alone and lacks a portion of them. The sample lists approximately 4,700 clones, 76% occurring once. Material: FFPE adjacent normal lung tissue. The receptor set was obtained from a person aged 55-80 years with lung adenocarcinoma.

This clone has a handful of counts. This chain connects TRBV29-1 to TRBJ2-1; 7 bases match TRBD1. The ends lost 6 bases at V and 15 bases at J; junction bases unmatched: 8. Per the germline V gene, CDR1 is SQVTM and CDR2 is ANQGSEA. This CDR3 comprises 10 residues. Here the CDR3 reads CSVHGTDWFF. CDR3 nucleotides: TGCAGCGTCCACGGGACAGACTGGTTCTTC.

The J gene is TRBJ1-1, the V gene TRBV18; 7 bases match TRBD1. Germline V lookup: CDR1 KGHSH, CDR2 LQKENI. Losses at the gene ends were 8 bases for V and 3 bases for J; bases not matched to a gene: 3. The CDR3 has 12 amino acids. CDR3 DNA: TGTGCCAGCAACAGGGGTGACACTGAAGCTTTCTTT. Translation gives CASNRGDTEAFF.

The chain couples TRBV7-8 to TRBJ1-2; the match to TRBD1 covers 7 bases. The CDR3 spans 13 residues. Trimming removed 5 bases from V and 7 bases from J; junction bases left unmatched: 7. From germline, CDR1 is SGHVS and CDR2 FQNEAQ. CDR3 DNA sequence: TGTGCCAGCAGCCCACGACAGGGAGGTGGCTACACCTTC. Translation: CASSPRQGGGYTF.

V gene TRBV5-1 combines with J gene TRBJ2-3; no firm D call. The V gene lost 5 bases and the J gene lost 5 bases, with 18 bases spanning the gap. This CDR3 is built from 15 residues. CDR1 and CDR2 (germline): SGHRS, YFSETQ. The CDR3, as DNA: TGCGCCAGCAGTTCCCCAAGGGATCCCATAGATACGCAGTATTTT. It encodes CASSSPRDPIDTQYF.

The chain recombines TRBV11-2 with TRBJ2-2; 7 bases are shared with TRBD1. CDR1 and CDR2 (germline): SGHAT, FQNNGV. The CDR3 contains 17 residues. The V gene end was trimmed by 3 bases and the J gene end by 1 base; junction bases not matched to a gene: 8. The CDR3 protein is CASSFPLTGRNTGELFF. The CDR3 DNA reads TGTGCCAGCAGCTTCCCCTTGACAGGGCGGAACACCGGGGAGCTGTTTTTT.

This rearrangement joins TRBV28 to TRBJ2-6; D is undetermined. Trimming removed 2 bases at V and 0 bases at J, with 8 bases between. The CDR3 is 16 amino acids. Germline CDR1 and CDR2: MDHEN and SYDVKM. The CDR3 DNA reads TGTGCCAGCAGTTTACGGGTCCACTCTGGGGCCAACGTCCTGACTTTC. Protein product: CASSLRVHSGANVLTF.

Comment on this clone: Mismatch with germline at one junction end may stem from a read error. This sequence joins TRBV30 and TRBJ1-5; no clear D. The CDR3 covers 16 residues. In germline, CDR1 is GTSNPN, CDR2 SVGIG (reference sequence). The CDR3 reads CTWSAPGRWNNQPQHF. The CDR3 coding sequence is TGTACCTGGAGTGCCCCCGGGCGGTGGAACAATCAGCCCCAGCATTTT.

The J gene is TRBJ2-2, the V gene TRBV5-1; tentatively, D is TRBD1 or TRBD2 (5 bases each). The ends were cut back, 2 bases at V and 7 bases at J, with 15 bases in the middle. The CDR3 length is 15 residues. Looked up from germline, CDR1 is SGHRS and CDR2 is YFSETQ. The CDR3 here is CASSLSGRPVGELFF. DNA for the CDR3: TGCGCCAGCAGCTTATCGGGACGGCCCGTCGGGGAGCTGTTTTTT.

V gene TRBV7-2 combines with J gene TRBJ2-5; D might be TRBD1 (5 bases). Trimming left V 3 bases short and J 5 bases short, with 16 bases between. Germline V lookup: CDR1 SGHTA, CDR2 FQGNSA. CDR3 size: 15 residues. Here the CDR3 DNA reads TGTGCCAGCAGCTTCCTGGGGCGTCGGACGGAGACCCAGTACTTC. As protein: CASSFLGRRTETQYF.

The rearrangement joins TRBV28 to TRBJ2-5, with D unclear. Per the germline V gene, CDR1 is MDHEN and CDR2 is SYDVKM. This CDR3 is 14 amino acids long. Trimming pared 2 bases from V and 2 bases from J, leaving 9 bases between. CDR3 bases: TGTGCCAGCAGTTTAGCGACGGAGCAAGAGACCCAGTACTTC. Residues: CASSLATEQETQYF. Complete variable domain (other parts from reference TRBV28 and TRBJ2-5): DVKVTQSSRYLVKRTGEKVFLECVQDMDHENMFWYRQDPGLGLRLIYFSYDVKMKEKGDIPEGYSVSREKKERFSLILESASTNQTSMYLCASSLATEQETQYFGPGTRLLVL.

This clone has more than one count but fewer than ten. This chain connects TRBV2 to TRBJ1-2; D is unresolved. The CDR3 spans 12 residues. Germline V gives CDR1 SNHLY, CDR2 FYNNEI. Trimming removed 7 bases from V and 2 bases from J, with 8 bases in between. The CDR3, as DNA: TGTGCCAGCATCGGCAGCAACTATGGCTACACCTTC. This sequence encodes CASIGSNYGYTF.

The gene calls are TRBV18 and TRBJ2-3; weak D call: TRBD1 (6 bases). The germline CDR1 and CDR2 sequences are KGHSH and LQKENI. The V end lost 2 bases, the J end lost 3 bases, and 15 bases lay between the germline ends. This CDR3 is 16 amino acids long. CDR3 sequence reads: CASSPGQRRRTDTQYF. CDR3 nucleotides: TGTGCCAGCTCACCAGGACAGAGAAGGCGGACAGATACGCAGTATTTT.

The CDR3 DNA reads TGTGCCAGCAGCTTACTAGCGGGAAGCTACGAGCAGTACTTC. Protein: CASSLLAGSYEQYF. The rearrangement joins TRBV7-9 to TRBJ2-7; 9 positions agree with TRBD2. Germline CDR1 SEHNR, CDR2 FQNEAQ (reference sequence). J lost 3 bases, V lost 2 bases, and 2 bases had no gene match. The CDR3 runs 14 residues.

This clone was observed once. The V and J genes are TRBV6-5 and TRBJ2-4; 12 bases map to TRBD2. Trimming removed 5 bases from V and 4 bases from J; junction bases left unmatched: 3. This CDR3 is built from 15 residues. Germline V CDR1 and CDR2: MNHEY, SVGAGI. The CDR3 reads CASSQTSGGKNIQYF. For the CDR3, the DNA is TGTGCCAGCAGTCAGACTAGCGGGGGAAAAAACATTCAGTACTTC.

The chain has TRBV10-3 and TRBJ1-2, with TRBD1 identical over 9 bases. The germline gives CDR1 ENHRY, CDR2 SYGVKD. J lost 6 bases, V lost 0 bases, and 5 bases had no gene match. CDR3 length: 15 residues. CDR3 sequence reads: CAISESWDRANGYTF. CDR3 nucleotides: TGTGCCATCAGTGAGTCCTGGGACAGGGCTAATGGCTACACCTTC.

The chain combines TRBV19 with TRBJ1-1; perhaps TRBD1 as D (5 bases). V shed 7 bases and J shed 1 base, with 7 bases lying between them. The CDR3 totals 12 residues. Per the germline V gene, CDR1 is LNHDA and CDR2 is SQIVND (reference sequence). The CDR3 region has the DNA TGTGCCAGTATTCAGGGGAACACTGAAGCTTTCTTT. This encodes CASIQGNTEAFF.